The text below deals with one T cell receptor (beta chain). Its antigen is undetermined. The germline V gene encodes CDR1 LNHDA and CDR2 SQIVND (reference sequence). J was trimmed by 2 bases and V by 5 bases; bases with no gene match: 2. This CDR3 comprises 13 residues. Generated by immunoSEQ multiplex PCR, the TCRdb table keeps only in-frame clones and is missing some. This sample has approximately 50,000 clones; over 75% occur once, and the top ten carry approximately 6.4%. The data were obtained in a study of cytomegalovirus exposure and HLA in healthy donors. As for the study in general: The 120 validation repertoires were reported in a later analysis to have been generated on the same platform as the 500 to 700 first-cohort repertoires.

Overall study findings and caveats: For most TCR sequences rarity was the rule, although some public TCRs occurred in many donors. According to a subsequent analysis, TCR clusters identified in the first cohort showed a tendency to co-occur across the 110 or so validation repertoires.

The receptor's source is a woman between 25 and 40 years old in good health and CMV-seronegative. This chain links TRBV19 with TRBJ1-2; 7 nucleotides line up with TRBD1. The specimen was PBMCs. The CDR3: CASSRQGNYGYTF. CDR3 bases: TGTGCCAGTAGTCGACAGGGAAACTATGGCTACACCTTC.